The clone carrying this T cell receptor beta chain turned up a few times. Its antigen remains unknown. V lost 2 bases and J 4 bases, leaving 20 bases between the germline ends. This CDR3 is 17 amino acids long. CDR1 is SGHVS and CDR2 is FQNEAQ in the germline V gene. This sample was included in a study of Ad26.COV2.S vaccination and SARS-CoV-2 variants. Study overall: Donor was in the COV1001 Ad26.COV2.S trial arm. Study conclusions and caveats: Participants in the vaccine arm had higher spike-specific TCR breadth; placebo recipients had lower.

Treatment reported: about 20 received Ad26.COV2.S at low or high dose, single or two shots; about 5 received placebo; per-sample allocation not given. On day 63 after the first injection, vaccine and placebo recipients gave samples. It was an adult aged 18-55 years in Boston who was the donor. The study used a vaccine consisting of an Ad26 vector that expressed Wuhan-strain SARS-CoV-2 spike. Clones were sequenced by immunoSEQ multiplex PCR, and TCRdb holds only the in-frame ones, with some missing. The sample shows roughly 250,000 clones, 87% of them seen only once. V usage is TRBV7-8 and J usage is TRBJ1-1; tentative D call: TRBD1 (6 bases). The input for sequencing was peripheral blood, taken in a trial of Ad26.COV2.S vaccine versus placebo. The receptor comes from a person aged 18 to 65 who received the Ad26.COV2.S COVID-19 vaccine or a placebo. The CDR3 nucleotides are TGTGCCAGCAGCTTATACGGGGGCGCCGGGATGGGCACTGAAGCTTTCTTT. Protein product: CASSLYGGAGMGTEAFF.